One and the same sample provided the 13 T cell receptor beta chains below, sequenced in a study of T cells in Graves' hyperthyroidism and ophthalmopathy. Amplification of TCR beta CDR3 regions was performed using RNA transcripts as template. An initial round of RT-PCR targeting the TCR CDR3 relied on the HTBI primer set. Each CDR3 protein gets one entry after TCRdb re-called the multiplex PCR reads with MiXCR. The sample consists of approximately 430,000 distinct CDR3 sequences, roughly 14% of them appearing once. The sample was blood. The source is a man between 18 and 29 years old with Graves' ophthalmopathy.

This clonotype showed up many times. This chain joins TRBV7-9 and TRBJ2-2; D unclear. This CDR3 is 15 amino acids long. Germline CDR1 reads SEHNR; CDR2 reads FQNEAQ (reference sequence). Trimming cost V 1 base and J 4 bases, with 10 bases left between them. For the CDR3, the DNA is TGTGCCAGCAGCTTAGGGGGATCACCCACCGGGGAGCTGTTTTTT. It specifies CASSLGGSPTGELFF.

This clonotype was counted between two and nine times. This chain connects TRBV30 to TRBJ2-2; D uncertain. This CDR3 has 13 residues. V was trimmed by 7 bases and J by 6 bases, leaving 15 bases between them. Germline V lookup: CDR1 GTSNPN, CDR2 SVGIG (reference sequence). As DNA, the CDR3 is TGTGCCTCCCAGTCCGGGCCCCCCGGGGAGCTGTTTTTT. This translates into CASQSGPPGELFF.

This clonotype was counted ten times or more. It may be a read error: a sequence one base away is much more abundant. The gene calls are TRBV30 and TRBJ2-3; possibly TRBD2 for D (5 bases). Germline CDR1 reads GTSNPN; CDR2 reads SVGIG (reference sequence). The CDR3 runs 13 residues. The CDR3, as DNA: TGTGCCGGGAGCCGGCGCTTAGGGGATACGCAGTATTTT. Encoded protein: CAGSRRLGDTQYF.

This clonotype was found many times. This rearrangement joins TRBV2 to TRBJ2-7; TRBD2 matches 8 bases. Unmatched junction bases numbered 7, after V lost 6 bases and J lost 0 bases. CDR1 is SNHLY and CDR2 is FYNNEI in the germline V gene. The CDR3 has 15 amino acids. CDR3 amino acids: CASRGSGASSYEQYF. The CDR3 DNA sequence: TGTGCCAGCAGGGGTAGCGGGGCGAGCTCCTACGAGCAGTACTTC.

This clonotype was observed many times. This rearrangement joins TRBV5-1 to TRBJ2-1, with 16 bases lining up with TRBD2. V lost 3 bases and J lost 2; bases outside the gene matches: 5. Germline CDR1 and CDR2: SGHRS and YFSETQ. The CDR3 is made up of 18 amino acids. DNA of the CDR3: TGCGCCAGCAGCTCCGGGACTAGCGGGAGGGCGCCCTACAATGAGCAGTTCTTC. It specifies CASSSGTSGRAPYNEQFF.

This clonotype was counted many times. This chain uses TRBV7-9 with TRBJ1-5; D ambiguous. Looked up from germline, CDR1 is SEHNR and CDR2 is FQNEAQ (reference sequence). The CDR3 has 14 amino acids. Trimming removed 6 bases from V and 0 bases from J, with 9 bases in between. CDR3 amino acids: CASSFSNSNQPQHF. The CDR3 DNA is TGTGCCAGCAGTTTCAGCAATAGCAATCAGCCCCAGCATTTT.

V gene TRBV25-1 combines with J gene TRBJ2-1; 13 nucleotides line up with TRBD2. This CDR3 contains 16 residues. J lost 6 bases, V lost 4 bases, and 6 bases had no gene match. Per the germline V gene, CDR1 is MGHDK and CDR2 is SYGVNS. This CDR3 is CASSGMGLAGINEQFF. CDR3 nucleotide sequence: TGTGCCAGCAGTGGAATGGGACTAGCGGGAATCAATGAGCAGTTCTTC.

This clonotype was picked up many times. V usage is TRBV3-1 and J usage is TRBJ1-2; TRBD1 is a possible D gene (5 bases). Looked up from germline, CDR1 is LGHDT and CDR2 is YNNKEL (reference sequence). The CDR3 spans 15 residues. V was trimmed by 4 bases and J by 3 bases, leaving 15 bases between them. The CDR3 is CASSPRYRSYYGYTF. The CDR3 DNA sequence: TGTGCCAGCAGCCCTAGGTACAGGTCCTACTATGGCTACACCTTC.

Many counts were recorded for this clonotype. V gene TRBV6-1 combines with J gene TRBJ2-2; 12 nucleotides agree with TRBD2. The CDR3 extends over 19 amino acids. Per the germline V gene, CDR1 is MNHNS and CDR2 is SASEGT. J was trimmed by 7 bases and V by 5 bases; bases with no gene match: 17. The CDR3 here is CASSLAPPATSGRIGELFF. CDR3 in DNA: TGTGCCAGCAGTTTAGCCCCCCCGGCGACTAGCGGGAGAATCGGGGAGCTGTTTTTT.

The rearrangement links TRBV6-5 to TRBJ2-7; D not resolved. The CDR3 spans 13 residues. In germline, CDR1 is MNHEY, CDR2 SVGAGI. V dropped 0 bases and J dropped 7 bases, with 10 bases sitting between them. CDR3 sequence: CASSYSPAKEQYF. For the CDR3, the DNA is TGTGCCAGCAGTTACTCCCCGGCGAAAGAGCAGTACTTC.

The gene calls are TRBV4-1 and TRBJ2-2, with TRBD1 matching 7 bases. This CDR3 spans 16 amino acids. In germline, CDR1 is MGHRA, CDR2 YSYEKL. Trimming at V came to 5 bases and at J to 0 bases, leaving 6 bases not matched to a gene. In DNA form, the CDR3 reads TGCGCCAGCAGCACCTCAGGGGGAGCGAACACCGGGGAGCTGTTTTTT. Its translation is CASSTSGGANTGELFF.

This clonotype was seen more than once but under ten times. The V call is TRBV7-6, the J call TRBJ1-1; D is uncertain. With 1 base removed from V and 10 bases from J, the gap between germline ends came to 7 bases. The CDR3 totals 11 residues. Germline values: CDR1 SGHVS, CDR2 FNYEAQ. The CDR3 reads CASSLVRGAFF. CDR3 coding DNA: TGTGCCAGCAGCTTAGTCCGGGGAGCTTTCTTT.

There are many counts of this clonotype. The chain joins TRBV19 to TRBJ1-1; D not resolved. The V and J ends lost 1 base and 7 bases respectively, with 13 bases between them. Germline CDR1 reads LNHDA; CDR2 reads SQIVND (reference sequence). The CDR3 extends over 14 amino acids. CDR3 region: CASSIGGPLLEAFF. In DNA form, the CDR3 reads TGTGCCAGTAGTATAGGAGGACCGTTGCTTGAAGCTTTCTTT. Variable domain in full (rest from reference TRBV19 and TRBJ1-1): DGGITQSPKYLFRKEGQNVTLSCEQNLNHDAMYWYRQDPGQGLRLIYYSQIVNDFQKGDIAEGYSVSREKKESFPLTVTSAQKNPTAFYLCASSIGGPLLEAFFGQGTRLTVV.